These 27 T cell receptor beta chains share one sample of origin, sequenced in a study of T cells in Graves' hyperthyroidism and ophthalmopathy. Regions amplified from RNA transcripts were the TCR beta CDR3 regions. The TCR CDR3 was amplified in a first-round RT-PCR using the HTBI primer set. TCRdb reanalysed the multiplex PCR reads using MiXCR and keeps one entry per CDR3 protein. The sample lists 250,000 or so distinct CDR3 sequences, more than 14% occurring once. The material sequenced was blood. The source is a woman aged 35 to 49 with Graves' hyperthyroidism that later progressed to Graves' ophthalmopathy.

This clonotype was picked up many times. The chain joins TRBV27 to TRBJ1-5, with 7 nucleotides matching TRBD1. The CDR3 contains 12 residues. V lost 5 bases and J lost 10; bases outside the gene matches: 5. Germline values: CDR1 MNHEY, CDR2 SMNVEV (reference sequence). The DNA of the CDR3 is TGTGCCAGCAGTCCGAACAGGGGCCCCCAGCATTTT. Protein sequence: CASSPNRGPQHF.

This clonotype has a count of ten or more. The rearrangement joins TRBV7-9 to TRBJ2-6; D not certain. This CDR3 spans 15 amino acids. Germline V lookup: CDR1 SEHNR, CDR2 FQNEAQ (reference sequence). Trimming removed 0 bases at V and 3 bases at J, with 6 bases between. CDR3 nucleotides: TGTGCCAGCAGCTTAGCACTGGGTGGGGCCAACGTCCTGACTTTC. Protein product: CASSLALGGANVLTF.

This clonotype occurred many times. The rearrangement joins TRBV7-6 to TRBJ2-1; TRBD2 matches at 8 bases. With 4 bases clipped from V and 2 bases from J, the junction kept 7 bases outside the gene matches. Germline V gene lookup returns CDR1 SGHVS and CDR2 FNYEAQ. The CDR3 sequence is 16 residues long. CDR3 region: CASSSFSGAPYNEQFF. CDR3 coding DNA: TGTGCCAGCAGCTCCTTTAGCGGGGCCCCCTACAATGAGCAGTTCTTC.

This clonotype has a count of ten or more. J is TRBJ2-1 and V is TRBV19; D is possibly TRBD2 (6 bases). V shed 7 bases and J shed 0 bases, with 13 bases lying between them. This CDR3 region has 15 residues. Per germline, CDR1 LNHDA and CDR2 SQIVND (reference sequence). The CDR3 reads CASTAGPGSYNEQFF. As DNA, the CDR3 is TGTGCCAGTACCGCGGGACCGGGCTCCTACAATGAGCAGTTCTTC. Combining the CDR3 with reference TRBV19 and TRBJ2-1 gives the whole variable domain DGGITQSPKYLFRKEGQNVTLSCEQNLNHDAMYWYRQDPGQGLRLIYYSQIVNDFQKGDIAEGYSVSREKKESFPLTVTSAQKNPTAFYLCASTAGPGSYNEQFFGPGTRLTVL.

This clonotype was counted many times. The chain couples TRBV3-1 to TRBJ2-3; D remains ambiguous. Germline CDR1 and CDR2: LGHDT and YNNKEL (reference sequence). V lost 4 bases to trimming and J lost 2 bases, with 13 bases between them. The CDR3 extends over 15 amino acids. CDR3 nucleotides: TGTGCCAGCAGCCCGAACCCTTGGATCACAGATACGCAGTATTTT. This sequence encodes CASSPNPWITDTQYF.

The table lists this clonotype with many counts. The rearrangement uses TRBV5-1 and TRBJ2-7; 7 nucleotides line up with TRBD1. V lost 1 base, J lost 6 bases, and 10 bases stayed unmatched. The CDR3 runs to 15 residues. Germline-derived CDR1 and CDR2 are SGHRS and YFSETQ. CDR3 sequence: CASSLIGQERSEQYF. Written as DNA, the CDR3 is TGCGCCAGCAGCTTGATTGGACAGGAACGGTCCGAGCAGTACTTC.

Ten or more counts support this clonotype. V gene TRBV20-1 combines with J gene TRBJ2-1, with 11 bases fitting TRBD2. In germline, CDR1 is DFQATT, CDR2 SNEGSKA (reference sequence). Losses at the gene ends were 6 bases for V and 2 bases for J; bases not matched to a gene: 3. The CDR3 length is 14 residues. The CDR3 region has the DNA TGCAGTGCCGTAGCGGGAGGGCCCTACAATGAGCAGTTCTTC. Translation gives CSAVAGGPYNEQFF.

This chain joins TRBV12-3 or TRBV12-4 and TRBJ2-5; D not certain. The CDR3 consists of 14 residues. The V end was cut by 5 bases, the J end by 1 base, with 11 bases between. The CDR3 coding sequence is TGTGCCAGCAGTGTACCTGACACCCAAGAGACCCAGTACTTC. Translating it yields CASSVPDTQETQYF.

This clonotype appeared many times. The chain's CDR3 is CASNEGHRYNQPQHF. The CDR3 DNA reads TGTGCCAGCAACGAGGGTCACAGGTACAATCAGCCCCAGCATTTT. The chain has TRBV2 and TRBJ1-5; the D gene is possibly TRBD1 (5 bases). CDR3 length: 15 amino acids. V was pared by 7 bases and J by 3 bases, with 16 bases between. Germline V CDR1 and CDR2: SNHLY, FYNNEI.

This clonotype was found a few times. V and J are TRBV6-2 or TRBV6-3 and TRBJ2-4; 12 bases are shared with TRBD2. Per germline, CDR1 MNHEY and CDR2 SVGEGT. The J segment lost 3 bases and the V segment lost 2 bases, leaving 11 bases of the junction unmatched. The CDR3 sequence is 19 residues long. CDR3 sequence (DNA): TGTGCCAGCAGTTACGGGCCTAGCGGGAGGGCCCTCGACAAAAACATTCAGTACTTC. This sequence encodes CASSYGPSGRALDKNIQYF.

This clonotype was seen many times. The J gene is TRBJ1-5, the V gene TRBV10-3, with 7 bases fitting TRBD1. The CDR3 has 14 amino acids. J gave up 8 bases and V 2 bases, and 6 bases lay outside the gene matches. Germline CDR1 reads ENHRY; CDR2 reads SYGVKD. CDR3 amino acids: CAISERGRGEPQHF. The CDR3, as DNA: TGTGCCATCAGTGAGAGGGGCAGGGGGGAGCCCCAGCATTTT.

This chain connects TRBV20-1 to TRBJ2-1, with 7 bases that match TRBD2. Germline V gives CDR1 DFQATT, CDR2 SNEGSKA (reference sequence). The CDR3 totals 16 residues. With V trimmed by 3 bases and J by 3 bases, 11 bases remained unmatched. The CDR3 DNA reads as TGCAGTGCTAGTCTCCCGGCGATAGCGGGCTACAATGAGCAGTTCTTC. Translated, it gives CSASLPAIAGYNEQFF.

Many counts were recorded for this clonotype. The V call is TRBV28, the J call TRBJ2-3; D may be TRBD1 or TRBD2 (5 bases each). This CDR3 spans 16 amino acids. Trimming shortened V by 3 bases and J by 1 base, and 14 bases separated the two germline ends. Germline-derived CDR1 and CDR2 are MDHEN and SYDVKM. Here the CDR3 DNA reads TGTGCCAGCAGTTTGGGAGCAGGGTTTCGCACAGATACGCAGTATTTT. Translated, it gives CASSLGAGFRTDTQYF.

Of note for this clonotype: A read error may be the cause here, since a much bigger clone is one base away. This CDR3 fails to terminate in the conserved phenylalanine or tryptophan, so it likely reflects a read error. This chain links TRBV7-9 with TRBJ1-1, with TRBD1 matching 7 bases. Germline CDR1 SEHNR, CDR2 FQNEAQ (reference sequence). There are 15 residues in the CDR3. With 5 bases clipped from V and 5 bases from J, the junction kept 11 bases outside the gene matches. The CDR3 DNA sequence: TGTGCCAGCAGCCGGTACGGACAGGACTTTACTGAAGCTTTCCTT. Its translation is CASSRYGQDFTEAFL.

This clonotype was detected many times. This rearrangement joins TRBV6-1 to TRBJ2-5, with 9 bases matching TRBD1. V was clipped by 3 bases and J by 5 bases; unmatched bases: 10. Per germline, CDR1 MNHNS and CDR2 SASEGT. The CDR3 totals 16 residues. The CDR3 DNA sequence: TGTGCCAGCAGTGAGCGCGCTCACAGGGGGCAGGAGACCCAGTACTTC. Its translation: CASSERAHRGQETQYF.

This chain uses TRBV30 with TRBJ2-5; D is unclear. V was cut by 3 bases and J by 5 bases, with 7 bases left in between. Germline V gene sequence: CDR1 GTSNPN, CDR2 SVGIG (reference sequence). The CDR3 has 11 residues. The CDR3 DNA reads TGTGCCTGGAGCCTAGGGGAGACCCAGTACTTC. Translation gives CAWSLGETQYF.

Many counts were recorded for this clonotype. V and J are TRBV14 and TRBJ2-2; D is perhaps TRBD2 (6 bases). Per germline, CDR1 SGHDN and CDR2 FVKESK. Trimming left V 4 bases short and J 4 bases short, with 10 bases between. The CDR3 runs to 14 residues. This chain's CDR3 is CASSPGTSTGELFF. DNA for the CDR3: TGTGCCAGCAGCCCAGGGACTTCCACCGGGGAGCTGTTTTTT.

This clonotype was counted many times. The chain couples TRBV11-2 to TRBJ2-7; 7 bases are a match to TRBD2. V lost 5 bases to trimming and J lost 1 base; unmatched junction nucleotides: 11. Germline-derived CDR1 and CDR2 are SGHAT and FQNNGV. CDR3 length: 16 amino acids. The CDR3, as DNA: TGTGCCAGCAGCCCCCTGGCGGGAGTAGGATCCTACGAGCAGTACTTC. Its protein product is CASSPLAGVGSYEQYF.

The sample holds a few counts of this clonotype. The V gene is TRBV7-3, the J gene TRBJ1-4, with D possibly TRBD1 on 5 matching bases. CDR1 is SGHTA, CDR2 FQGTGA, per germline. V was clipped by 5 bases and J by 6 bases, with 22 bases between them. CDR3 length equals 17 residues. The CDR3 is CASSLKRSGTGYEKLFF. As DNA, the CDR3 is TGTGCCAGCAGCCTAAAGCGCTCCGGGACCGGCTATGAAAAACTGTTTTTT.

There are a few counts of this clonotype. This chain links TRBV10-1 with TRBJ2-7; no firm D call. This CDR3 region has 13 residues. Trimming left V 3 bases short and J 6 bases short, with 12 bases between. CDR1 and CDR2 from the germline V gene are WNHNN and SYGVQD (reference sequence). The CDR3 loop reads CASSDPDGGEQYF. The CDR3 DNA reads TGCGCCAGCAGTGACCCCGACGGCGGCGAGCAGTACTTC.

On this clonotype: This may stem from a read error, because a much larger clone lies one nucleotide away. The chain uses TRBV9 and TRBJ2-1; D not resolved. The J call could be wrong; TRBJ2-7 is a better fit for the DNA end. CDR1 and CDR2 (germline): SGDLS, YYNGEE. CDR3 size: 13 residues. The CDR3 region has the DNA TGTGCCAGCAGCGTAGACGGTGTTAATGAGCAGTACTTC. It encodes CASSVDGVNEQYF.

This clonotype was counted ten times or more. This chain connects TRBV29-1 to TRBJ2-7, with 9 positions matching TRBD2. With V trimmed by 2 bases and J by 3 bases, 8 bases remained unmatched. Germline V lookup: CDR1 SQVTM, CDR2 ANQGSEA. This CDR3 spans 15 amino acids. CDR3 sequence reads: CSVELLAGRLYEQYF. The CDR3 DNA is TGCAGCGTTGAACTGCTAGCGGGACGCCTCTACGAGCAGTACTTC.

Many counts were recorded for this clonotype. The V and J genes are TRBV28 and TRBJ1-1; possible D gene TRBD1, 6 bases. Trimming took 4 bases from V and 2 from J, leaving 11 bases between them. This CDR3 region has 14 residues. Germline lookup yields CDR1 MDHEN and CDR2 SYDVKM. CDR3 in amino acids: CASSSDRPNTEAFF. In DNA, the CDR3 is TGTGCCAGCAGTTCCGACAGGCCCAACACTGAAGCTTTCTTT.

This chain connects TRBV7-3 to TRBJ1-5; D might be TRBD1 (6 bases). Trimming took off 2 bases at V and 6 bases at J, with 8 bases between the two ends. There are 13 residues in the CDR3. Per the germline V gene, CDR1 is SGHTA and CDR2 is FQGTGA. Written as DNA, the CDR3 is TGTGCCAGCAGCTTAGACAGGTTTCAGCCCCAGCATTTT. Its translation is CASSLDRFQPQHF.

CDR3: CASSLFVLAGDNEQFF. CDR3 bases: TGCGCCAGCAGCTTGTTTGTACTAGCGGGAGACAATGAGCAGTTCTTC. The chain recombines TRBV5-1 with TRBJ2-1, with 11 bases lining up with TRBD2. This CDR3 comprises 16 residues. CDR1 is SGHRS, CDR2 YFSETQ, per germline. Losses at the gene ends were 1 base for V and 5 bases for J; bases not matched to a gene: 5.

Concerning this clonotype itself: Mismatch with germline at one junction end may stem from a read error. The chain employs TRBV5-1 and TRBJ1-1, with a tentative D call TRBD1 (5 bases). CDR3 length equals 15 residues. Germline V lookup: CDR1 SGHRS, CDR2 YFSETQ. The CDR3 here is CASSWGTGANTDAFF. The CDR3 DNA sequence: TGCGCCAGCAGCTGGGGGACCGGGGCGAACACTGATGCTTTCTTT. Full variable domain (rest looked up from reference TRBV5-1 and TRBJ1-1): KAGVTQTPRYLIKTRGQQVTLSCSPISGHRSVSWYQQTPGQGLQFLFEYFSETQRNKGNFPGRFSGRQFSNSRSEMNVSTLELGDSALYLCASSWGTGANTDAFFGQGTRLTVV.

This clonotype showed up many times. The chain recombines TRBV10-2 with TRBJ2-7; D is ambiguous. The germline V gene has CDR1 WSHSY and CDR2 SAAADI. The CDR3 sequence is 15 residues long. The germline V and J ends were trimmed by 0 bases and 2 bases, with 11 bases remaining between them. The CDR3 here is CASSESIWFTYEQYF. The CDR3 nucleotides read TGCGCCAGCAGTGAGTCGATTTGGTTTACCTACGAGCAGTACTTC.